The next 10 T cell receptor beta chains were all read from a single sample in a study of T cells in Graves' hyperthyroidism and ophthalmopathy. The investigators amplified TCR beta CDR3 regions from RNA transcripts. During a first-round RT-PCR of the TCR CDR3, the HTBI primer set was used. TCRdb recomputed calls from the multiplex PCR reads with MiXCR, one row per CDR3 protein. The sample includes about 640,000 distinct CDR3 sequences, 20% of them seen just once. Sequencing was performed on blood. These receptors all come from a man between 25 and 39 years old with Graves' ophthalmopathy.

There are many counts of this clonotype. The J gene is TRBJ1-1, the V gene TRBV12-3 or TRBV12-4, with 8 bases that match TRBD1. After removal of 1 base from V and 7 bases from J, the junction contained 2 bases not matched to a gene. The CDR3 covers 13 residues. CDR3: CASSLGGQVEAFF. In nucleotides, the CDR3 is TGTGCCAGCAGTTTAGGGGGACAGGTTGAAGCTTTCTTT.

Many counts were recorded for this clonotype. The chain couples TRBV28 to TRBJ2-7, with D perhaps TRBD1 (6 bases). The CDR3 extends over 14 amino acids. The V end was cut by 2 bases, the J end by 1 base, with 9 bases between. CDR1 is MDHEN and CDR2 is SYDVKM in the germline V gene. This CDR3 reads CASSLTTGSYEQYF. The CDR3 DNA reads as TGTGCCAGCAGTTTAACGACAGGTTCCTACGAGCAGTACTTC. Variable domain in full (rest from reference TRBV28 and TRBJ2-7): DVKVTQSSRYLVKRTGEKVFLECVQDMDHENMFWYRQDPGLGLRLIYFSYDVKMKEKGDIPEGYSVSREKKERFSLILESASTNQTSMYLCASSLTTGSYEQYFGPGTRLTVT.

The CDR3 coding sequence is TGTGCCAGTAGCGTATCGACAGGGGCCCAGCCCCAGCATTTT. It is translated as CASSVSTGAQPQHF. V usage is TRBV19 and J usage is TRBJ1-5; the match to TRBD1 covers 8 bases. CDR1 is LNHDA, CDR2 SQIVND, per germline (reference sequence). J gave up 7 bases and V 6 bases, and 8 bases lay outside the gene matches. The CDR3 consists of 14 residues.

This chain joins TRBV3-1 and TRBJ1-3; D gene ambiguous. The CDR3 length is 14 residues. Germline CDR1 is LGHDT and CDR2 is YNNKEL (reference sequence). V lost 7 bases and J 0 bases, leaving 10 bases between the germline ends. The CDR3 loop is CASTLGSSGNTIYF. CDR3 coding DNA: TGTGCCAGCACCCTGGGTAGCTCTGGAAACACCATATATTTT.

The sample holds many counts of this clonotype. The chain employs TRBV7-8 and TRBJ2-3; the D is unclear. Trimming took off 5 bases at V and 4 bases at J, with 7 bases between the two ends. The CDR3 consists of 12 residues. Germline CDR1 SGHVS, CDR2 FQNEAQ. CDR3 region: CASSRRSDTQYF. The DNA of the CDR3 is TGTGCCAGCAGCCGCCGATCAGATACGCAGTATTTT.

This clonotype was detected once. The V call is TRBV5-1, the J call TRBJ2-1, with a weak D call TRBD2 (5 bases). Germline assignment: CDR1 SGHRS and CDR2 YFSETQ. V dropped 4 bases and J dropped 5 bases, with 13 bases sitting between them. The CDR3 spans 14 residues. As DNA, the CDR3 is TGCGCCAGCAGCGAGGCGGGTCTGAACAATGAGCAGTTCTTC. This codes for CASSEAGLNNEQFF.

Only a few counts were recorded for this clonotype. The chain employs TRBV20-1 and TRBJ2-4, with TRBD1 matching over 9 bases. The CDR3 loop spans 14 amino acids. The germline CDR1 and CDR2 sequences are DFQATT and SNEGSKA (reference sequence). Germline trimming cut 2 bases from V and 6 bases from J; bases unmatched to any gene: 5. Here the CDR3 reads CSARPDRGLNIQYF. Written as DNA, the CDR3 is TGCAGTGCTAGACCGGACAGGGGTTTAAACATTCAGTACTTC.

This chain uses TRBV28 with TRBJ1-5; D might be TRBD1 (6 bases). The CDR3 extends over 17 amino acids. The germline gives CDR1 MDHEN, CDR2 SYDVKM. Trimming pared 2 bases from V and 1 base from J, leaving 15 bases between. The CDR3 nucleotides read TGTGCCAGCAGTTTAGAGGAGCGGGGACAAAGCAATCAGCCCCAGCATTTT. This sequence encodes CASSLEERGQSNQPQHF.

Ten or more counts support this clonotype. This CDR3 is CASSLPDYNEQFF. The CDR3 nucleotides are TGTGCCAGCAGCTTACCAGACTACAATGAGCAGTTCTTC. The chain joins TRBV11-1 to TRBJ2-1; D is undetermined. Germline values: CDR1 SGHAT, CDR2 FQDESV (reference sequence). The V end was cut by 2 bases, the J end by 3 bases, with 5 bases between. This CDR3 has 13 amino acids.

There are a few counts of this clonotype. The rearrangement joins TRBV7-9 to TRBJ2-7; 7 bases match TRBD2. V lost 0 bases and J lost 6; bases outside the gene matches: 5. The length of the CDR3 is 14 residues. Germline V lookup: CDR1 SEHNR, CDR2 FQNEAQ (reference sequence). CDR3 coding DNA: TGTGCCAGCAGCTTAGCGGGCGGGGGAAGCGAGCAGTACTTC. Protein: CASSLAGGGSEQYF.